The rows below give T cell receptor beta chains drawn from one sample of a study of CD8+CD57+ T cells in acquired aplastic anemia. Each CDR3 protein gets one entry after TCRdb re-called the reads with MiXCR. The table has around 180,000 distinct CDR3 sequences, less than 60% seen once. The sequenced material came from sorted CD4+, CD8+, or CD8+CD57+ T cells (not recorded which) from PBMCs. These TCRs come from a human donor with aplastic anemia. Each CDR3 is given with its conserved first and last residue. D genes are given only for firm matches. Clone size appears in some rows only: once, few, many, or a class for an expanded clone.

size: many
J: TRBJ1-2
D: .
V: TRBV3-1
DNA: TGTGCCAGCAGCCAGACTGGGACAAATGGGGGTGGCTACACCTTC
CDR3: CASSQTGTNGGGYTF

size: .
J: TRBJ2-1
D: TRBD2
V: TRBV12-3/TRBV12-4
DNA: TGTGCCAGCAGTTGGGGACTAGCGTCCTACAATGAGCAGTTCTTC
CDR3: CASSWGLASYNEQFF

size: many
J: TRBJ2-2
D: TRBD1
V: TRBV5-1
DNA: TGCGCCAGCAGCTCTGGGACAGTGAACACCGGGGAGCTGTTTTTT
CDR3: CASSSGTVNTGELFF

size: .
J: TRBJ1-1
D: .
V: TRBV9
DNA: TGTGCCAGCAGCGCCGACCCCGGGACGGCTTTCTTT
CDR3: CASSADPGTAFF

size: .
J: TRBJ2-5
D: TRBD2
V: TRBV7-6
DNA: TGTGCCAGCAGCTCGGCGGGGGAAGGTGAGACCCAGTACTTC
CDR3: CASSSAGEGETQYF

size: many
J: TRBJ2-7
D: .
V: TRBV6-1
DNA: TGTGCCAGCAGTGAAGCAAGACGCGGGAATGAGCAGTACTTC
CDR3: CASSEARRGNEQYF

size: many
J: TRBJ2-3
D: .
V: TRBV5-1
DNA: TGCGCCAGCAGCCGGAGTGGGCTCAGGGGCTTAGAAGGCACAGATACGCAGTATTTT
CDR3: CASSRSGLRGLEGTDTQYF

size: .
J: TRBJ1-1
D: .
V: TRBV2
DNA: TGTGCCAGCAGTGATCGGGCAGGGGAGGATTGGGCTTTCTTT
CDR3: CASSDRAGEDWAFF

size: .
J: TRBJ2-3
D: TRBD2
V: TRBV19
DNA: TGTGCCAGTAGTACTCGTAGCGGGGGGGCTACAGATACGCAGTATTTT
CDR3: CASSTRSGGATDTQYF

size: few
J: TRBJ2-1
D: .
V: TRBV15
DNA: TGTGCCACCGGTATCTCCTACAATGAGCAGTTCTTC
CDR3: CATGISYNEQFF

size: .
J: TRBJ2-7
D: TRBD1
V: TRBV10-1
DNA: TGCGCCAGACCGAATAAGTGGCAGGGGGATTTCTCCTACGAGCAGTACTTC
CDR3: CARPNKWQGDFSYEQYF

size: .
J: TRBJ2-1
D: .
V: TRBV6-4
DNA: TGTGCCAGCAGTGAAACTAGCCTTTACAATGAGCAGTTCTTC
CDR3: CASSETSLYNEQFF

size: many
J: TRBJ2-1
D: .
V: TRBV12-3/TRBV12-4
DNA: TGTGCCAGCAGTTTAAGCGGCAATGAGCAGTTCTTC
CDR3: CASSLSGNEQFF

size: many
J: TRBJ2-1
D: .
V: TRBV20-1
DNA: TGCAGTGCTAGGGGGGTTAACAGACCCTACTTCTTC
CDR3: CSARGVNRPYFF

size: .
J: TRBJ2-7
D: .
V: TRBV9
DNA: TGTGCCAGCAGCCTTTCGAGAGCCTACGAGCAGTACTTC
CDR3: CASSLSRAYEQYF

size: many
J: TRBJ1-4
D: .
V: TRBV7-8
DNA: TGTGCCAGCAGCTGGACCTGGGCAACTAATGAAAAACTGTTTTTT
CDR3: CASSWTWATNEKLFF